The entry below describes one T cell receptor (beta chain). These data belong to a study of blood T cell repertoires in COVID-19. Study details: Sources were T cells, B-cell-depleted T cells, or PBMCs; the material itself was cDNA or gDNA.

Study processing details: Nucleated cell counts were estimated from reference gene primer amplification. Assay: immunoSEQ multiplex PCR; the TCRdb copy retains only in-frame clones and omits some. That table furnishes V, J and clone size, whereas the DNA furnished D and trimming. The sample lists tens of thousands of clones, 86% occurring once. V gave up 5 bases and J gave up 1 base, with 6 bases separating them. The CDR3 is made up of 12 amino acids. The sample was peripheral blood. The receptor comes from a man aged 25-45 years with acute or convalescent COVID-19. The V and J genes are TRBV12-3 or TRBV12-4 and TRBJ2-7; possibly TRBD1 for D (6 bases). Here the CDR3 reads CASSGQSYEQYV. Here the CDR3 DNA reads TGTGCCAGCAGTGGACAGTCCTACGAGCAGTACGTC.